These T cell receptor beta chains were read from a single sample in a study of graft-versus-host responses after intestinal transplantation. Their antigens remain unidentified. Profiled with immunoSEQ multiplex PCR; TCRdb holds only in-frame clones, not every one. There are 85,000 to 90,000 clones in the sample; 91% occur only once, and just under 0.35% lies in the top ten. The specimen was unstimulated CD4+ T cells sorted from spleen or lymph node cells, collected before transplant. The receptor source for this set is a human donor who was the organ donor for an intestinal transplant. Both conserved end residues are part of each CDR3. A D gene is named only where the DNA matches it firmly. Only part of the rows carry a size: once, few, many, or a class if the clone is expanded.

DNA: TGTGCCTGGAGTCCAACTAGGACAGGGTTTAATGAAAAACTGTTTTTT
CDR3: CAWSPTRTGFNEKLFF
V: TRBV30
D: TRBD1
J: TRBJ1-4
size: .

DNA: TGTGCTAGTGGTTTACAGGGATCGAGGAGCACTGAAGCTTTCTTT
CDR3: CASGLQGSRSTEAFF
V: TRBV12-5
D: .
J: TRBJ1-1
size: .

DNA: TGTGCCAGCAGTTTTAGGACAGTCAATCAGCCCCAGCATTTT
CDR3: CASSFRTVNQPQHF
V: TRBV27
D: .
J: TRBJ1-5
size: .

DNA: TGCGCCAGCAGCTTAGCCCCCGGGACTAGTAATAGGAATGAGCAGTTCTTC
CDR3: CASSLAPGTSNRNEQFF
V: TRBV5-1
D: TRBD2
J: TRBJ2-1
size: once

DNA: TGTGCCAGCAGCCATGCCGGGACTCCGGGCACAGATACGCAGTATTTT
CDR3: CASSHAGTPGTDTQYF
V: TRBV4-2
D: .
J: TRBJ2-3
size: .

DNA: TGTGCCAGCAGTTTTAATGCCAGGGGGGACGAGCAGTACTTC
CDR3: CASSFNARGDEQYF
V: TRBV28
D: .
J: TRBJ2-7
size: .

DNA: TGTGCCATCTCACCCGTTAAAGGGGGCTCTAACTATGGCTACACCTTC
CDR3: CAISPVKGGSNYGYTF
V: TRBV18
D: TRBD1
J: TRBJ1-2
size: .

DNA: TGTGCCAGCAGTCTCCAGGGGCGATCAGAGACCCAGTACTTC
CDR3: CASSLQGRSETQYF
V: TRBV5-6
D: .
J: TRBJ2-5
size: .

DNA: TGCAGTGCAGGGACAGGGTACGAGCAGTACTTC
CDR3: CSAGTGYEQYF
V: TRBV20-1
D: TRBD1
J: TRBJ2-7
size: .

DNA: TGTGCCAGCAGCTTGGGTGGGGCGACACAAGAGACCCAGTACTTC
CDR3: CASSLGGATQETQYF
V: TRBV5-4
D: .
J: TRBJ2-5
size: .

DNA: TGTGCCTGGAGTTCAGATGGCCAGGAAAAACTGTTTTTT
CDR3: CAWSSDGQEKLFF
V: TRBV30
D: .
J: TRBJ1-4
size: .

DNA: TGTGCCAGCAGTGACGGGGTGGCGAACACCGGGGAGCTGTTTTTT
CDR3: CASSDGVANTGELFF
V: TRBV2
D: .
J: TRBJ2-2
size: .

DNA: TGTGCCAGCTCACCACCGGGAGGGGCGCCAGAGACCCAGTACTTC
CDR3: CASSPPGGAPETQYF
V: TRBV18
D: TRBD2
J: TRBJ2-5
size: .

DNA: TGTGCCAGCTCAATTCTAGCGGGGGGTTTTCAAGAGACCCAGTACTTC
CDR3: CASSILAGGFQETQYF
V: TRBV18
D: TRBD2
J: TRBJ2-5
size: .

DNA: TGTGCCAGCAGCTTAGGGGGGCTTGGAGCTTTCTTT
CDR3: CASSLGGLGAFF
V: TRBV11-2
D: .
J: TRBJ1-1
size: .

DNA: TGTGCCAGCAGCTGGACGACAGGGTTCGGGGAGACCCAGTACTTC
CDR3: CASSWTTGFGETQYF
V: TRBV4-2
D: TRBD1
J: TRBJ2-5
size: .

DNA: TGTGCCAGCAGCTCCCCGGGACTTGCCTACGAGCAGTACTTC
CDR3: CASSSPGLAYEQYF
V: TRBV5-4
D: .
J: TRBJ2-7
size: .

DNA: TGTGCCAGCAGCTTAACCGGCAGGGGGCATGGCTACACCTTC
CDR3: CASSLTGRGHGYTF
V: TRBV7-3
D: TRBD1
J: TRBJ1-2
size: .

DNA: TGTGCCAGTAGTATGTCGGGGGGACGGCCCCAGCATTTT
CDR3: CASSMSGGRPQHF
V: TRBV19
D: .
J: TRBJ1-5
size: .

DNA: TGTGCCAGCAGTTACTCGTTAACAGGTGAAGCTTTCTTT
CDR3: CASSYSLTGEAFF
V: TRBV6-5
D: .
J: TRBJ1-1
size: .

DNA: TGCGCCAGCAGCTGGGCCGGGACAGGTTCCTACAATGAGCAGTTCTTC
CDR3: CASSWAGTGSYNEQFF
V: TRBV5-1
D: TRBD1
J: TRBJ2-1
size: .

DNA: TGTGCCAGCAGTCCCACCCAGGGGGTCTTTTATGGCTACACCTTC
CDR3: CASSPTQGVFYGYTF
V: TRBV28
D: TRBD1
J: TRBJ1-2
size: .

DNA: TGTGCCAGCAGCAAGGGACAGGGTCGCGATGAGCAGTTCTTC
CDR3: CASSKGQGRDEQFF
V: TRBV11-2
D: TRBD1
J: TRBJ2-1
size: once

DNA: TGTGCCAGCAGCGTACGTCTAGCGGGTGGAAATGAGCAGTTCTTC
CDR3: CASSVRLAGGNEQFF
V: TRBV9
D: TRBD2
J: TRBJ2-1
size: .

DNA: TGTGCCTGGAGTGCCCAGCGGGGGACCAATGAGCAGTTCTTC
CDR3: CAWSAQRGTNEQFF
V: TRBV30
D: TRBD2
J: TRBJ2-1
size: once

DNA: TGTGCCAGCAGCTTATTCCCCGGTTCGGAGACCCAGTACTTC
CDR3: CASSLFPGSETQYF
V: TRBV7-3
D: .
J: TRBJ2-5
size: .

DNA: TGCGCCAGCAGTCCGACTAGCGGGGCAACCGGGGAGCTGTTTTTT
CDR3: CASSPTSGATGELFF
V: TRBV10-2
D: TRBD2
J: TRBJ2-2
size: .

DNA: TGCGCCAGCAGTGATGGGGGACTACTTATATCCAAAAACATTCAGTACTTC
CDR3: CASSDGGLLISKNIQYF
V: TRBV10-2
D: TRBD2
J: TRBJ2-4
size: .

DNA: TGCGCCAGCAGAACGACAGGGGGCTACGAGCAGTACTTC
CDR3: CASRTTGGYEQYF
V: TRBV5-1
D: TRBD1
J: TRBJ2-7
size: .

DNA: TGTGCCAGCCGCCGTAGCGGGGGGGCGGGTAATGAGCAGTTCTTC
CDR3: CASRRSGGAGNEQFF
V: TRBV6-5
D: TRBD2
J: TRBJ2-1
size: .

DNA: TGTGCCTGGCAATCGGGGGGGGTGGAGCGCTACACCTTC
CDR3: CAWQSGGVERYTF
V: TRBV30
D: .
J: TRBJ1-2
size: .

DNA: TGTGCCAGCAGTGTCCAGGGGGGATTGGGCACCGGGGAGCTGTTTTTT
CDR3: CASSVQGGLGTGELFF
V: TRBV25-1
D: .
J: TRBJ2-2
size: .

DNA: TGTGCCAGCAGCATCCTTAGCGGTCCCCACGAGCAGTACTTC
CDR3: CASSILSGPHEQYF
V: TRBV5-6
D: .
J: TRBJ2-7
size: few

DNA: TGTGCCAGCACCAGGGGGTCGAACACTGAAGCTTTCTTT
CDR3: CASTRGSNTEAFF
V: TRBV5-5
D: TRBD1
J: TRBJ1-1
size: .

DNA: TGTGCCAGCAGTCCCGTCCGCAGACAGGGTTTAGCCAAAAACATTCAGTACTTC
CDR3: CASSPVRRQGLAKNIQYF
V: TRBV28
D: TRBD1
J: TRBJ2-4
size: few

DNA: TGTGCCAGAAGCTTACCCCGCGACCGACAGTCCGAGCAGTACTTC
CDR3: CARSLPRDRQSEQYF
V: TRBV5-3
D: .
J: TRBJ2-7
size: .

DNA: TGTGCCAGCAGCGGGACAGGGGCGAAGGCTCCGGGCCCCTATAATTCACCCCTCCACTTT
CDR3: CASSGTGAKAPGPYNSPLHF
V: TRBV27
D: TRBD1
J: TRBJ1-6
size: .

DNA: TGTGCCAGCAGTTTAGGGACTAGCGGGGCCCGAGAGCAGTTCTTC
CDR3: CASSLGTSGAREQFF
V: TRBV28
D: TRBD2
J: TRBJ2-1
size: .

DNA: TGTGCCACCAGCACGGAGGGGAGCACAGATACGCAGTATTTT
CDR3: CATSTEGSTDTQYF
V: TRBV15
D: .
J: TRBJ2-3
size: .

DNA: TGTGCCAGCCTCCGCCCAGCGGGGGGGATAGAGCGGGGAGAGACCCAGTACTTC
CDR3: CASLRPAGGIERGETQYF
V: TRBV21-1
D: .
J: TRBJ2-5
size: .

DNA: TGTGCCAGCAGCTTCGTTCAGGGGCCTCGGCCCCAGCATTTT
CDR3: CASSFVQGPRPQHF
V: TRBV5-8
D: .
J: TRBJ1-5
size: .

DNA: TGTGCCAGCAGCACCCGACAGGGAGACAATTCACCCCTCCACTTT
CDR3: CASSTRQGDNSPLHF
V: TRBV7-2
D: TRBD1
J: TRBJ1-6
size: .

DNA: TGTGCCAGCAGTTACTCGGGCTCCGGAACCTATGGCTACACCTTC
CDR3: CASSYSGSGTYGYTF
V: TRBV6-5
D: .
J: TRBJ1-2
size: few

DNA: TGTGCCAGCAGCTTAAGACTAGATTGGGCCACAGATACGCAGTATTTT
CDR3: CASSLRLDWATDTQYF
V: TRBV11-2
D: .
J: TRBJ2-3
size: .

DNA: TGTGCCAGCAGCCAAGCGGGACTAGCGGGAACAGAAGTTACCTACGAGCAGTACTTC
CDR3: CASSQAGLAGTEVTYEQYF
V: TRBV14
D: TRBD2
J: TRBJ2-7
size: .

DNA: TGTGCCAGCAGCCAAGATGCGACGCTAGCGGGGATCACAGATACGCAGTATTTT
CDR3: CASSQDATLAGITDTQYF
V: TRBV4-2
D: TRBD2
J: TRBJ2-3
size: .

DNA: TGCGCCAGCAGCTTGCAATTGAACACTGAAGCTTTCTTT
CDR3: CASSLQLNTEAFF
V: TRBV5-1
D: .
J: TRBJ1-1
size: .

DNA: TGTGCCTGGAGTTGGACAGGGGGCTCGCAAGAGACCCAGTACTTC
CDR3: CAWSWTGGSQETQYF
V: TRBV30
D: TRBD1
J: TRBJ2-5
size: .